This T cell receptor beta chain was sequenced during a study of T cells in Graves' hyperthyroidism and ophthalmopathy. V was clipped by 6 bases and J by 0 bases, with 9 bases between them. This CDR3 has 14 residues. CDR1 and CDR2 from the germline V gene are ENHRY and SYGVKD. Researchers took RNA transcripts and amplified the TCR beta CDR3 regions from them. First-round RT-PCR with HTBI primers amplified the TCR CDR3 region. Via MiXCR, TCRdb re-called the multiplex PCR reads, giving one row per CDR3 protein. In the table there are 100,000 to 130,000 distinct CDR3 sequences, approximately 16% of which are singletons. This clonotype was counted many times.

The chain couples TRBV10-3 to TRBJ1-3; D not certain. The source material was blood. This sequence was found in a woman aged 50 to 60 with Graves' hyperthyroidism. CDR3 residues: CAISEARSGNTIYF. For the CDR3, the DNA is TGTGCCATCAGCGAGGCACGCTCTGGAAACACCATATATTTT.